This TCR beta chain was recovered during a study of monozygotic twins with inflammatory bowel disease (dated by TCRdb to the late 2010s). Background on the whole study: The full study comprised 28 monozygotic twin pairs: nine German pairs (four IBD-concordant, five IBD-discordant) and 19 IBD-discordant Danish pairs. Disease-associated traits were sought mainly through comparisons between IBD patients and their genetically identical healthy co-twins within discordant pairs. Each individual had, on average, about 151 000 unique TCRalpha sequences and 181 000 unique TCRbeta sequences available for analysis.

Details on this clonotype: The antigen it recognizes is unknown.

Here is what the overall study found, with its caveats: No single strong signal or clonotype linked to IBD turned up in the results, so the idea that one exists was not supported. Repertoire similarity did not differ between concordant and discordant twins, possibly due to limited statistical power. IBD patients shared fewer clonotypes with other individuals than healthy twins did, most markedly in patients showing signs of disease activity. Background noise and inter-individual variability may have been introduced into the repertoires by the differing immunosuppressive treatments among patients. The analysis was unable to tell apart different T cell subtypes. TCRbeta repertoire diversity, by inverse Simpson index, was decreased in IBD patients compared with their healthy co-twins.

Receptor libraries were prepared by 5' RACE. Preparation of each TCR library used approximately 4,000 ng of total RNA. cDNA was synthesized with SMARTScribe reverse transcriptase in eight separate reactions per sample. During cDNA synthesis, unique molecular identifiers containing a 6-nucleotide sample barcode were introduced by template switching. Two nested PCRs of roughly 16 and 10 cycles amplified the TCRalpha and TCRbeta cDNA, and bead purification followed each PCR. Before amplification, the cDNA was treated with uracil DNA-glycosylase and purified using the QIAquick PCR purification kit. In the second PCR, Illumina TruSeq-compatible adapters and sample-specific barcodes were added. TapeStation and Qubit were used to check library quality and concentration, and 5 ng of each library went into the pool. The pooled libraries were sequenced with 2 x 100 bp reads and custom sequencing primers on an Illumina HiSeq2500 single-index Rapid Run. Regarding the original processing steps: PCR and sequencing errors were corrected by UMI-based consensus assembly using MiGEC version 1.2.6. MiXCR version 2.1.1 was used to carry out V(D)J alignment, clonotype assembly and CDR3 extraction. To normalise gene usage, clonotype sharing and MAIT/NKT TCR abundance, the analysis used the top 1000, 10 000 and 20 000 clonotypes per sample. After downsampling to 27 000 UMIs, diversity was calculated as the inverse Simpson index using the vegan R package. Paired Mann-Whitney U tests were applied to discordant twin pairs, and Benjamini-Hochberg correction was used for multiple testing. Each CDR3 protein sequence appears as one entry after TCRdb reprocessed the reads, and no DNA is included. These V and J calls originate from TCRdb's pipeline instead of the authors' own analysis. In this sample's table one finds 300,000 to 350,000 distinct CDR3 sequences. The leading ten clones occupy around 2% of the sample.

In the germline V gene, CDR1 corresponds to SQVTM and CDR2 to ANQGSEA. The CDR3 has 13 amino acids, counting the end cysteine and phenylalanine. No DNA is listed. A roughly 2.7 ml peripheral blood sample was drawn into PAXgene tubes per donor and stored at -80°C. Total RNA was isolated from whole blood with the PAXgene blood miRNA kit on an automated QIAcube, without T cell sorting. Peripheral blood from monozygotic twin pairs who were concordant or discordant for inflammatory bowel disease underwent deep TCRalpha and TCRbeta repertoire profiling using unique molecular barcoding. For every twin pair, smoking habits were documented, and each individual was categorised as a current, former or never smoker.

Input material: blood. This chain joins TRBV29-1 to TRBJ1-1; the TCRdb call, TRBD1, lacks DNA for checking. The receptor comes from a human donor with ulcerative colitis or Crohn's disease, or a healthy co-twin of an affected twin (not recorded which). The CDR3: CSVGDRYLTEAFF.